The 17 T cell receptor beta chains below were found in one sample sequenced in a study of T cells expressing NK-cell markers. TCRdb reprocessed the 5' RACE reads; each CDR3 protein has one entry and no DNA is given. The sample table includes over 250,000 distinct CDR3 sequences. The specimen was blood T cells: a sorted CD56 or NKG2C T cell subset, CD4+ or CD8+ T cells, or bulk PBMC T cells (not recorded which). These receptors were taken from a woman aged 18 to 69 in good health.

The chain links TRBV10-3 to TRBJ1-5. The CDR3 sequence is 13 residues long. Germline V gene sequence: CDR1 ENHRY, CDR2 SYGVKD. The CDR3 spells CAISKGREQPQHF.

The rearrangement uses TRBV2 and TRBJ1-1; lacking DNA, the TRBD1 call made by TCRdb goes unchecked. Germline values: CDR1 SNHLY, CDR2 FYNNEI. The CDR3 runs to 15 residues. Here the CDR3 reads CASSDSAGVNTEAFF.

The chain has TRBV19 and TRBJ2-1; lacking DNA, the TRBD1 call made by TCRdb goes unchecked. The V gene's germline CDR1 is LNHDA and CDR2 SQIVND (reference sequence). The CDR3 has 13 amino acids. The CDR3 here is CASSGGVRNEQFF.

The J gene is TRBJ2-1, the V gene TRBV7-2; checking the TCRdb D call of TRBD1 is not possible without DNA. CDR1 is SGHTA, CDR2 FQGNSA, per germline. This CDR3 is 15 amino acids long. The CDR3 sequence: CASSRGPTTYNEQFF. The complete variable domain, with remaining parts taken from reference TRBV7-2 and TRBJ2-1, reads GAGVSQSPSNKVTEKGKDVELRCDPISGHTALYWYRQSLGQGLEFLIYFQGNSAPDKSGLPSDRFSAERTGGSVSTLTIQRTQQEDSAVYLCASSRGPTTYNEQFFGPGTRLTVL.

The chain joins TRBV19 to TRBJ1-5; without DNA, the TCRdb call of TRBD1 cannot be checked. CDR1 is LNHDA and CDR2 is SQIVND in the germline V gene (reference sequence). The CDR3 consists of 15 residues. The CDR3 protein is CASSIGGASSQPQHF.

The chain recombines TRBV10-2 with TRBJ1-1; the TCRdb D gene call, TRBD1, has no DNA to confirm it. CDR3 size: 14 residues. CDR1 and CDR2 (germline): WSHSY, SAAADI. The CDR3 region is CASQERGWNTEAFF.

The chain employs TRBV7-9 and TRBJ2-2; the D call from TCRdb, TRBD1, cannot be confirmed without DNA. The CDR3 loop spans 15 amino acids. The germline V gene encodes CDR1 SEHNR and CDR2 FQNEAQ (reference sequence). The CDR3 region is CASSLVVAGTGELFF. Together with reference TRBV7-9 and TRBJ2-2, the CDR3 gives the full variable domain: DTGVSQNPRHKITKRGQNVTFRCDPISEHNRLYWYRQTLGQGPEFLTYFQNEAQLEKSRLLSDRFSAERPKGSFSTLEIQRTEQGDSAMYLCASSLVVAGTGELFFGEGSRLTVL.

This chain uses TRBV20-1 with TRBJ2-1. CDR1 is DFQATT, CDR2 SNEGSKA, per germline (reference sequence). The CDR3 has 16 residues. The CDR3 loop is CSAQIYRPDSYNEQFF.

The rearrangement links TRBV5-1 to TRBJ1-1. Germline CDR1 reads SGHRS; CDR2 reads YFSETQ. The CDR3 is made up of 13 amino acids. This chain's CDR3 is CASSEPANTEAFF.

V is TRBV29-1 and J is TRBJ2-1. The CDR3 runs 12 residues. Germline V gene lookup returns CDR1 SQVTM and CDR2 ANQGSEA. This CDR3 reads CSVEAVRNEQFF.

CDR3 residues: CASSLDGARYGYTF. The rearrangement joins TRBV11-2 to TRBJ1-2. In germline, CDR1 is SGHAT, CDR2 FQNNGV. The CDR3 consists of 14 residues.

The chain joins TRBV11-2 to TRBJ1-6; checking the TCRdb D call of TRBD1 is not possible without DNA. This CDR3 region has 14 residues. The V gene's germline CDR1 is SGHAT and CDR2 FQNNGV. CDR3 sequence: CASTRTGPASPLHF.

The rearrangement uses TRBV4-3 and TRBJ2-2; the TCRdb D gene call, TRBD2, has no DNA to confirm it. This CDR3 region has 16 residues. From germline, CDR1 is LGHNA and CDR2 YSLEER. This CDR3 reads CASSPNLGGGPWELFF.

The chain has TRBV5-1 and TRBJ1-2; TCRdb reports TRBD1, a call that lacks DNA to check it against. This CDR3 region has 15 residues. CDR1 and CDR2 from the germline V gene are SGHRS and YFSETQ. CDR3 protein: CASSTGVPANYGYTF. The variable domain in full, with the rest retrieved from reference TRBV5-1 and TRBJ1-2, is KAGVTQTPRYLIKTRGQQVTLSCSPISGHRSVSWYQQTPGQGLQFLFEYFSETQRNKGNFPGRFSGRQFSNSRSEMNVSTLELGDSALYLCASSTGVPANYGYTFGSGTRLTVV.

The gene calls are TRBV20-1 and TRBJ2-4; without DNA, the TCRdb call of TRBD2 cannot be checked. The length of the CDR3 is 18 residues. The germline V gene encodes CDR1 DFQATT and CDR2 SNEGSKA (reference sequence). The CDR3 sequence: CSASRGASGRPPRDIQYF.

This chain uses TRBV6-2 or TRBV6-3 with TRBJ2-7; with no DNA, the TCRdb D assignment of TRBD2 cannot be verified. The CDR3 runs 14 residues. The germline CDR1 and CDR2 sequences are MNHEY and SVGEGT. The CDR3 reads CASSYAGGVYEQYF.

The gene calls are TRBV6-6 and TRBJ2-1; TCRdb calls TRBD1, which cannot be checked without DNA. CDR3 length: 12 residues. Per the germline V gene, CDR1 is MNHNY and CDR2 is SVGAGI (reference sequence). This chain's CDR3 is CASSRTDNEQFF.